This TCR beta chain was sequenced for a study of early T cells in non-severe SARS-CoV-2 infection. Study-level background: RNA in bulk from unsorted whole blood was sequenced, and chains were unpaired.

Germline CDR1 is MDHEN and CDR2 is SYDVKM. Trimming took 4 bases from V and 4 from J, leaving 5 bases between them. The CDR3 is 11 residues long. Study-level results: VDJdb matching favored anti-spike CD8 responses, missing private and CD4 specificities.

Individually, cDNA molecules had unique molecular identifiers attached to them. Using its own MiXCR run on the 5' RACE reads, TCRdb lists one record per CDR3 protein. The profile covers tens of thousands of distinct CDR3 sequences, with over 10% appearing a single time and roughly 1.4% taken by the ten largest. As for this clonotype: No antigen is known for it.

This specimen consisted of whole blood, obtained at baseline. This sequence joins TRBV28 and TRBJ2-7; D not resolved. This TCR came from an adult who was a healthcare worker with PCR-confirmed SARS-CoV-2 infection or an uninfected control (not recorded which). The CDR3 sequence is CASSSNYEQYF. The CDR3 nucleotides are TGTGCCAGCAGTTCCAATTACGAGCAGTACTTC.